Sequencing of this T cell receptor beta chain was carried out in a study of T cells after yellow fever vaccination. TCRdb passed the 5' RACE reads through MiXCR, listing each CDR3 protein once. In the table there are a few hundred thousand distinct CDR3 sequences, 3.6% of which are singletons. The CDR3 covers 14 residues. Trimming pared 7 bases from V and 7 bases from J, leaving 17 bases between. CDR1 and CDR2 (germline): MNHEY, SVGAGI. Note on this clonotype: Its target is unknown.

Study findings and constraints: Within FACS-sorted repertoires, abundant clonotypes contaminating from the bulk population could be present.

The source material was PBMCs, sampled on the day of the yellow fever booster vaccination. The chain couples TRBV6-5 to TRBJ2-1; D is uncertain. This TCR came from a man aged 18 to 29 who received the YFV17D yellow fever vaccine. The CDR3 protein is CASKAWRDYNEQFF. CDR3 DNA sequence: TGTGCCAGCAAGGCGTGGAGAGATTATAATGAGCAGTTCTTC.